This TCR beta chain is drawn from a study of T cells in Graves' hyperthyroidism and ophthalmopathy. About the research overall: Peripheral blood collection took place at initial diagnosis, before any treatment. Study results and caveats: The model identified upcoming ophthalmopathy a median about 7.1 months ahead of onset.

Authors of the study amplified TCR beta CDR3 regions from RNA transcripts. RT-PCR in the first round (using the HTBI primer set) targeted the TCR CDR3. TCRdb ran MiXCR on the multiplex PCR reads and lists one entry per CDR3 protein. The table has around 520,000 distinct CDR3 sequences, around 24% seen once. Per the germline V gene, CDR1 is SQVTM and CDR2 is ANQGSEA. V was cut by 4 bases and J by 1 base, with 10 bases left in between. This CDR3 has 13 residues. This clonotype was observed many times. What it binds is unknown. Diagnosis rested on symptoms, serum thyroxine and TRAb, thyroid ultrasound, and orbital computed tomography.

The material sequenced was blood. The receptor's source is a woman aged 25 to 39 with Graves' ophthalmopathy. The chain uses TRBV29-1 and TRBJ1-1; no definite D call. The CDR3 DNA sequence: TGCAGCGTTGCGTGGACGGAGAACACTGAAGCTTTCTTT. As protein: CSVAWTENTEAFF.